The clone carrying this T cell receptor (beta chain) was counted between two and nine times. Its cognate antigen is unknown. Germline V gives CDR1 MNHEY, CDR2 SVGAGI. The CDR3 has 15 residues. The V segment lost 7 bases and the J segment 7 bases; nucleotides outside the gene matches: 8. This sample stems from a study of beta chain features in type 1 diabetes. Study conclusions and caveats: TCRB CDR3 length was moderately but significantly reduced in all four CD4+ subsets of Type 1 diabetes patients.

Expressed TCRB transcripts got sequenced, as all isolated RNA was reverse transcribed. Data came from immunoSEQ multiplex PCR; TCRdb stores just in-frame clones and leaves some out. The sample lists 100,000 to 150,000 clones, 7% to 10% seen once, with under 0.9% in the top ten. Sequenced material: central memory CD4+ T cells from blood. The chain recombines TRBV6-5 with TRBJ1-6; 9 positions agree with TRBD1. This TCR was sampled from a young man with type 1 diabetes. DNA for the CDR3: TGTGCCAGCAAAGGGACAGGGACAGGGAATTCACCCCTCCACTTT. Protein product: CASKGTGTGNSPLHF.